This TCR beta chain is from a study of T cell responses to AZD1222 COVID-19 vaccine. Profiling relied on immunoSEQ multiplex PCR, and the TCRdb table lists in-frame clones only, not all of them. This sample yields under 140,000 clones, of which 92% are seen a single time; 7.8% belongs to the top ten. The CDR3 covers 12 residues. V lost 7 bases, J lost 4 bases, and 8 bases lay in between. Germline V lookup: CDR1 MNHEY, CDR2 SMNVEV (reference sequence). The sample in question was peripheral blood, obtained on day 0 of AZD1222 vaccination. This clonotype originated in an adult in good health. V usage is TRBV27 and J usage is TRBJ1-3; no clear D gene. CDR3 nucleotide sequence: TGTGCCAGCACCTCCCCAGGAAACACCATATATTTT. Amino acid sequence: CASTSPGNTIYF.